The 19 T cell receptor beta chains presented below share a single source sample, sequenced in a study of OX40 agonist ivuxolimab in advanced cancers. Only in-frame clones appear in the TCRdb table, and some are missing; sequencing was by immunoSEQ multiplex PCR. Of tens of thousands of clones in the sample, less than 90% are singletons; the top ten hold 30% to 35%. The specimen was CD4+ or CD8+ T cells sorted from blood, collected in a trial of the OX40 agonist ivuxolimab. These receptors were collected from an adult with an advanced solid tumor such as melanoma, head and neck, liver or kidney cancer.

V usage is TRBV7-2 and J usage is TRBJ1-2; a possible D gene is TRBD1 (6 bases). Trimming removed 4 bases at V and 4 bases at J, with 10 bases between. There are 13 residues in the CDR3. CDR1 and CDR2 from the germline V gene are SGHTA and FQGNSA. The CDR3 DNA reads as TGTGCCAGCAGCTCGACAGGCGCCTATGGCTACACCTTC. It yields the protein CASSSTGAYGYTF.

The chain recombines TRBV19 with TRBJ2-6; D is ambiguous. CDR3 length equals 14 residues. V was clipped by 2 bases and J by 4 bases, with 6 bases between them. CDR1 and CDR2 (germline): LNHDA, SQIVND (reference sequence). This CDR3 reads CASSISSGANVLTF. DNA for the CDR3: TGTGCCAGTAGTATAAGTTCCGGGGCCAACGTCCTGACTTTC.

V usage is TRBV6-5 and J usage is TRBJ1-1; D possibly corresponds to TRBD1 (6 bases). This CDR3 has 16 amino acids. With 0 bases removed from V and 7 bases from J, the gap between germline ends came to 18 bases. Germline V gene data show CDR1 as MNHEY and CDR2 as SVGAGI. The CDR3 nucleotides are TGTGCCAGCAGTTACTCGACCCCTCTTAACAGGGTTGAAGCTTTCTTT. Translated: CASSYSTPLNRVEAFF.

V and J are TRBV25-1 and TRBJ2-7; D may correspond to TRBD1 or TRBD2 (5 bases each). Trimming stripped 4 bases from V and 2 bases from J, with 9 bases between. The length of the CDR3 is 13 residues. Germline lookup yields CDR1 MGHDK and CDR2 SYGVNS. CDR3 residues: CASSGWDPYEQYF. In DNA, the CDR3 is TGTGCCAGCAGTGGTTGGGACCCCTACGAGCAGTACTTC.

The chain carries TRBV6-1 and TRBJ1-5; 7 nucleotides match TRBD1. The junction had 7 bases not matched to a gene; V was cut back by 6 bases and J by 5 bases. This CDR3 is 14 amino acids long. Germline V gene data show CDR1 as MNHNS and CDR2 as SASEGT. CDR3 nucleotide sequence: TGTGCCAGCAGCCCGACAGGGATTTATCAGCCCCAGCATTTT. Translating gives CASSPTGIYQPQHF.

The gene calls are TRBV20-1 and TRBJ1-1; unclear D gene. V lost 6 bases, J lost 8 bases, and 10 bases lay in between. The length of the CDR3 is 10 residues. Germline assignment: CDR1 DFQATT and CDR2 SNEGSKA (reference sequence). CDR3 loop: CSAAGIEAFF. The CDR3 DNA reads TGCAGTGCCGCCGGAATCGAAGCTTTCTTT.

The rearrangement joins TRBV7-2 to TRBJ2-3; D not resolved. The germline V gene encodes CDR1 SGHTA and CDR2 FQGNSA. V lost 4 bases and J lost 8, with 13 bases in between. CDR3 length: 13 amino acids. For the CDR3, the DNA is TGTGCCAGCAGCTCAACCCGGGCTACTACGCAGTATTTT. This translates into CASSSTRATTQYF.

The table lists this clone with a few counts. The likely explanation is a read error, given a far larger clone one base away. The same CDR3 arises from other DNA sequences in this sample as well. This chain links TRBV7-2 with TRBJ2-7, with D uncertain. The germline gives CDR1 SGHTA, CDR2 FQGNSA. Trimming stripped 5 bases from V and 7 bases from J, with 24 bases between. The CDR3 runs to 16 residues. The CDR3 sequence is CASSQESALERSEQYF. The CDR3 DNA sequence: TGTGCCAGCAGCCAAGAATCGGCCCTCGAACGGTCTGAGCAGTACTTC.

The chain combines TRBV19 with TRBJ1-4, with a tentative D call TRBD1 (5 bases). CDR1 is LNHDA, CDR2 SQIVND, per germline (reference sequence). This CDR3 is built from 14 residues. Trimming pared 5 bases from V and 5 bases from J, leaving 12 bases between. The CDR3 reads CASSGGHLNEKLFF. The DNA for the CDR3 is TGTGCCAGTAGTGGAGGACACCTCAATGAAAAACTGTTTTTT.

This clone was seen a single time. This chain connects TRBV2 to TRBJ2-6; no firm D call. Germline V gene lookup returns CDR1 SNHLY and CDR2 FYNNEI. There are 15 residues in the CDR3. V was cut by 6 bases and J by 0 bases, with 9 bases left in between. The CDR3 region is CASRTGSSGANVLTF. The CDR3 nucleotides are TGTGCCAGCAGAACCGGATCCTCTGGGGCCAACGTCCTGACTTTC.

The V and J genes are TRBV2 and TRBJ2-3, with 11 bases identical to TRBD2. Germline trimming cut 8 bases from V and 6 bases from J; bases unmatched to any gene: 10. The CDR3 totals 15 residues. Germline CDR1 and CDR2: SNHLY and FYNNEI. CDR3 sequence: CASGEIAGGPDTQYF. The DNA of the CDR3 is TGTGCCAGCGGGGAAATAGCGGGGGGGCCGGATACGCAGTATTTT.

The gene calls are TRBV19 and TRBJ2-5; possibly TRBD1 for D (5 bases). CDR1 LNHDA and CDR2 SQIVND come from the germline V gene (reference sequence). The CDR3 has 15 amino acids. The ends were cut back, 4 bases at V and 2 bases at J, with 14 bases in the middle. The CDR3 reads CASSTPGRTQETQYF. The CDR3, as DNA: TGTGCCAGTAGTACCCCTGGCCGGACACAAGAGACCCAGTACTTC.

V and J are TRBV7-8 and TRBJ1-1, with TRBD1 as a possible D gene (6 bases). The CDR3 consists of 14 residues. In germline, CDR1 is SGHVS, CDR2 FQNEAQ. Trimming took off 4 bases at V and 5 bases at J, with 14 bases between the two ends. CDR3 protein: CASSSSTGTTEAFF. The CDR3 nucleotides read TGTGCCAGCAGCTCGTCGACGGGGACAACTGAAGCTTTCTTT.

This chain uses TRBV11-2 with TRBJ2-1; 8 nucleotides align to TRBD2. CDR1 is SGHAT, CDR2 FQNNGV, per germline. The CDR3 spans 15 residues. V lost 1 base and J lost 8; bases outside the gene matches: 7. The CDR3 nucleotides read TGTGCCAGCAGCTTAGTGCGCGGGAGGATTCATGAGCAGTTCTTC. Its translation: CASSLVRGRIHEQFF.

J is TRBJ2-3 and V is TRBV7-2, with D perhaps given as TRBD1 or TRBD2 (6 bases each). The ends were cut back, 1 base at V and 2 bases at J, with 10 bases in the middle. The CDR3 extends over 15 amino acids. Germline-derived CDR1 and CDR2 are SGHTA and FQGNSA. CDR3 nucleotides: TGTGCCAGCAGCTTAGGGGGGGCCTACACAGATACGCAGTATTTT. Its translation: CASSLGGAYTDTQYF.

The CDR3 sequence: CASSSDWISTDTQYF. The CDR3 nucleotides read TGTGCCAGCAGCTCCGACTGGATTAGCACAGATACGCAGTATTTT. This rearrangement joins TRBV5-5 to TRBJ2-3; D is ambiguous. CDR3 length equals 15 residues. V dropped 3 bases and J dropped 0 bases, with 11 bases sitting between them. Germline V CDR1 and CDR2: SGHKS, YYEKEE (reference sequence).

The V gene is TRBV6-5, the J gene TRBJ1-2; D may be TRBD1 (6 bases). The CDR3 extends over 13 amino acids. CDR1 and CDR2 from the germline V gene are MNHEY and SVGAGI. V lost 8 bases, J lost 4 bases, and 14 bases lay in between. The CDR3 region is CASSSGTRYGYTF. The DNA of the CDR3 is TGTGCCAGCTCCAGCGGGACACGCTATGGCTACACCTTC.

This chain links TRBV6-1 with TRBJ1-2; possible D gene TRBD1, 6 bases. Germline V gene sequence: CDR1 MNHNS, CDR2 SASEGT. This CDR3 is 21 amino acids long. With 2 bases removed from V and 0 bases from J, the gap between germline ends came to 28 bases. The CDR3 is CASSERHLKGDGRTTNYGYTF. The CDR3 region has the DNA TGTGCCAGCAGTGAACGCCATCTTAAGGGGGATGGACGGACGACTAACTATGGCTACACCTTC.

The chain combines TRBV30 with TRBJ2-1; 12 nucleotides line up with TRBD2. The CDR3 totals 17 residues. Germline CDR1 is GTSNPN and CDR2 is SVGIG (reference sequence). The junction had 11 bases not matched to a gene; V was cut back by 1 base and J by 7 bases. CDR3 DNA sequence: TGTGCCTGGAGTGGGGGATCTAGCGGGAGGGTAAGGAATGAGCAGTTCTTC. Translated: CAWSGGSSGRVRNEQFF.